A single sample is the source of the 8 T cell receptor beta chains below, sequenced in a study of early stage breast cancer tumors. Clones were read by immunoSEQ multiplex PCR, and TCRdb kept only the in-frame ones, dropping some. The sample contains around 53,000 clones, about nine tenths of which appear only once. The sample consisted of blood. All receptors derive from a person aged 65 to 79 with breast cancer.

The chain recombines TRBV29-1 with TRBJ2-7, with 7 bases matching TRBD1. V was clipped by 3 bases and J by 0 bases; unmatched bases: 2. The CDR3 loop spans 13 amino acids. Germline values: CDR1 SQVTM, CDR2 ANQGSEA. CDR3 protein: CSVEGDSSYEQYF. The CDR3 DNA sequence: TGCAGCGTTGAGGGGGACAGCTCCTACGAGCAGTACTTC.

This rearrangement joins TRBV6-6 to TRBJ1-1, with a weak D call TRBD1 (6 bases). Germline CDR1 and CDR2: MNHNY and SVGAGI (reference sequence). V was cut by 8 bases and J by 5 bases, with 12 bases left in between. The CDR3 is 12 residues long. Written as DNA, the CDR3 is TGTGCCAGCTTTATAGACAGGACTGAAGCTTTCTTT. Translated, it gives CASFIDRTEAFF.

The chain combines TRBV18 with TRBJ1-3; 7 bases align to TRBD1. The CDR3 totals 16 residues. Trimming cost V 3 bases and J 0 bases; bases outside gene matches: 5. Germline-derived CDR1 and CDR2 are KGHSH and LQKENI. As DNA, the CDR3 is TGTGCCAGCTCACCCCTACGGGACAGCTCTGGAAACACCATATATTTT. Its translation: CASSPLRDSSGNTIYF. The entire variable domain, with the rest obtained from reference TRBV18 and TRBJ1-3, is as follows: NAGVMQNPRHLVRRRGQEARLRCSPMKGHSHVYWYRQLPEEGLKFMVYLQKENIIDESGMPKERFSAEFPKEGPSILRIQQVVRGDSAAYFCASSPLRDSSGNTIYFGEGSWLTVV.

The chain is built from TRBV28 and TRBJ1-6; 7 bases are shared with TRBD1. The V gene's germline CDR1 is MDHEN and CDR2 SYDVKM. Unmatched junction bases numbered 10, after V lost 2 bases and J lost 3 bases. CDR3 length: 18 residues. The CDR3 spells CASSLPGTASFYNSPLHF. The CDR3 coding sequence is TGTGCCAGCAGTTTACCCGGGACAGCCTCCTTCTATAATTCACCCCTCCACTTT.

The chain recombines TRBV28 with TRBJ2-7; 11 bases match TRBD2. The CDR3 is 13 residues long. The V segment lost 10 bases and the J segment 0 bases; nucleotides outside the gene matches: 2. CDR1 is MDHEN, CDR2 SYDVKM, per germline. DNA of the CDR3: TGTGCCACCGGGACTAGCGGCTCCTACGAGCAGTACTTC. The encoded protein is CATGTSGSYEQYF. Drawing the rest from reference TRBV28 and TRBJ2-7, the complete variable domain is DVKVTQSSRYLVKRTGEKVFLECVQDMDHENMFWYRQDPGLGLRLIYFSYDVKMKEKGDIPEGYSVSREKKERFSLILESASTNQTSMYLCATGTSGSYEQYFGPGTRLTVT.

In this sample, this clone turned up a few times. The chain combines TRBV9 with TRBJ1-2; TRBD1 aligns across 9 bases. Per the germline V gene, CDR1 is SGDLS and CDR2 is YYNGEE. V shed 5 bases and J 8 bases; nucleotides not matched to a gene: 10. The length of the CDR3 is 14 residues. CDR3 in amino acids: CASSTGTGTGGYTF. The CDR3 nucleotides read TGTGCCAGCAGTACCGGGACAGGGACGGGCGGCTACACCTTC. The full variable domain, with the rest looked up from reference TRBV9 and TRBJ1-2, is DSGVTQTPKHLITATGQRVTLRCSPRSGDLSVYWYQQSLDQGLQFLIQYYNGEERAKGNILERFSAQQFPDLHSELNLSSLELGDSALYFCASSTGTGTGGYTFGSGTRLTVV.

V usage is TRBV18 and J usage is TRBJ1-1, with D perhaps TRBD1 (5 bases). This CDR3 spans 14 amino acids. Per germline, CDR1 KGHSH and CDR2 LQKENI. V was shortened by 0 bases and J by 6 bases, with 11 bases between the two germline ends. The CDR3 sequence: CASSPPPGFAEAFF. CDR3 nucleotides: TGTGCCAGCTCACCACCCCCAGGGTTCGCTGAAGCTTTCTTT.

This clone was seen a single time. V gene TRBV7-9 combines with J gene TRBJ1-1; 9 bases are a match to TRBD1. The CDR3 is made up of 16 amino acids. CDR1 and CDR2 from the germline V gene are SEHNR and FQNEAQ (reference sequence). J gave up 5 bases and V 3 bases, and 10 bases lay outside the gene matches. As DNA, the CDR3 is TGTGCCAGCAGCTTCCTCCGTGGGACAGGGATTACTGAAGCTTTCTTT. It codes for CASSFLRGTGITEAFF.